There are a few counts of the clone carrying this T cell receptor (beta chain). These data belong to a study of early T cells in non-severe SARS-CoV-2 infection. In TCRdb, the 5' RACE reads were re-called with MiXCR into one record per CDR3 protein. Of around 93,000 distinct CDR3 sequences listed, roughly 12% are singletons. The CDR3 is 16 amino acids. Germline CDR1 and CDR2: KGHDR and SFDVKD. V lost 3 bases to trimming and J lost 7 bases; unmatched junction nucleotides: 11. The sequence derives from an adult who was a healthcare worker with PCR-confirmed SARS-CoV-2 infection or an uninfected control (not recorded which). The input for sequencing was whole blood, taken at baseline. The chain uses TRBV24-1 and TRBJ1-5; TRBD1 matches at 7 bases. CDR3 DNA sequence: TGTGCCACCAGTGATCACAGGACAGGATCATTCCAGCCCCAGCATTTT. Residues: CATSDHRTGSFQPQHF.